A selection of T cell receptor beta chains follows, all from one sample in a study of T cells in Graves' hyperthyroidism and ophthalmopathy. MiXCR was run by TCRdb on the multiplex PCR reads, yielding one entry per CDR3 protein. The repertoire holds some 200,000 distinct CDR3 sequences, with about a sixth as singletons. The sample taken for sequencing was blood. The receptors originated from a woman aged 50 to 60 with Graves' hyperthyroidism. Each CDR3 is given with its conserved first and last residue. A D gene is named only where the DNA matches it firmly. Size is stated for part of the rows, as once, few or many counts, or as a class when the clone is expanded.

DNA: TGTGCCAGCAGTGAAGCTACGGCTCGGGACAGGGGCAATGGCTACACCTTC
CDR3: CASSEATARDRGNGYTF
size: many
D: TRBD1
J: TRBJ1-2
V: TRBV6-1

DNA: TGTGCCAGCAGTACACGCGGGAGGGCGAGCACAGATACGCAGTATTTT
CDR3: CASSTRGRASTDTQYF
size: NA
D: TRBD2
J: TRBJ2-3
V: TRBV12-3/TRBV12-4

DNA: TGTGCCAGCAGATCGACAAGAATCCTCAATCAGCCCCAGCATTTT
CDR3: CASRSTRILNQPQHF
size: many
D: NA
J: TRBJ1-5
V: TRBV28

DNA: TGTGCCAGCAGCGGGGGGCTCTCCTACGAGCAGTACTTC
CDR3: CASSGGLSYEQYF
size: many
D: NA
J: TRBJ2-7
V: TRBV11-3

DNA: TGTGCCAGCAGTGTGCCCGACGAGCAGTACTTC
CDR3: CASSVPDEQYF
size: many
D: NA
J: TRBJ2-7
V: TRBV2

DNA: TGTGCCAGCAGCTTGGGGACAGGGGTAGGACAGCCCCAGCATTTT
CDR3: CASSLGTGVGQPQHF
size: NA
D: TRBD1
J: TRBJ1-5
V: TRBV5-6

DNA: TGTGCCAGCAGCCCATGGGGGGGCGTGAAAGCTTCAGATACGCAGTATTTT
CDR3: CASSPWGGVKASDTQYF
size: many
D: NA
J: TRBJ2-3
V: TRBV7-9

DNA: TGTGCCAGCAGTTACACCAGGGTACGACAGCCCCAGCATTTT
CDR3: CASSYTRVRQPQHF
size: many
D: NA
J: TRBJ1-5
V: TRBV6-2/TRBV6-3

DNA: TGTGCCAGCAGCCCCCACTACTCCGGAATTCTCTCAACTAATGAAAAACTGTTTTTT
CDR3: CASSPHYSGILSTNEKLFF
size: NA
D: NA
J: TRBJ1-4
V: TRBV7-9

DNA: TGCAGCGTCTCTAAAGCCGGGGGATACGAGCAGTACTTC
CDR3: CSVSKAGGYEQYF
size: many
D: NA
J: TRBJ2-7
V: TRBV29-1

DNA: TGCGCCAGCAGTGGCCCACCGACTAGTCCCTACGAGCAGTGCTTC
CDR3: CASSGPPTSPYEQCF
size: once
D: NA
J: TRBJ2-7
V: TRBV12-3/TRBV12-4

DNA: TGTGCCTTACCTGTGGCGGGAGGGCCACCAGATACGCAGTATTTT
CDR3: CALPVAGGPPDTQYF
size: many
D: TRBD2
J: TRBJ2-3
V: TRBV7-9

DNA: TGTGCCAGCAGCGTAGCTGTGAGGGGAGGTACTGAAGCTTTCTTT
CDR3: CASSVAVRGGTEAFF
size: many
D: NA
J: TRBJ1-1
V: TRBV9

DNA: TGTGCCACCAGTGAGGGGACAGGGAGTGAGCCCCAGCATTTT
CDR3: CATSEGTGSEPQHF
size: few
D: TRBD1
J: TRBJ1-5
V: TRBV24-1

DNA: TGTGCCAGCAGCCAAGGACAGCAGAATTCACCCCTCCACTTT
CDR3: CASSQGQQNSPLHF
size: few
D: NA
J: TRBJ1-6
V: TRBV3-1

DNA: TGTGCCAGCAGCTTGGATTCTGGCGCGGGAGGCAATGAGCAGTTCTTC
CDR3: CASSLDSGAGGNEQFF
size: many
D: TRBD2
J: TRBJ2-1
V: TRBV5-5

DNA: TGTGCCAGCAGCTTAGACCCCCTCAATGACAATGAGCAGTTCTTC
CDR3: CASSLDPLNDNEQFF
size: many
D: NA
J: TRBJ2-1
V: TRBV11-3

DNA: TGTGCCACTGCGCCCCAGAAAAGCACAGATACGCAGTATTTT
CDR3: CATAPQKSTDTQYF
size: few
D: NA
J: TRBJ2-3
V: TRBV24-1

DNA: TGTGCCAGCAGCTCGGAGACAGGGGTCGAGACCCAGTACTTC
CDR3: CASSSETGVETQYF
size: many
D: TRBD1
J: TRBJ2-5
V: TRBV5-4

DNA: TGTGCCAGCAGTTTTTCCACACCCAGCACAGATACGCAGTATTTT
CDR3: CASSFSTPSTDTQYF
size: NA
D: NA
J: TRBJ2-3
V: TRBV2

DNA: TGCGCCAGCAGCCAAGCCTCGGTACGGCAGCCAAAACTGTTTTTT
CDR3: CASSQASVRQPKLFF
size: few
D: NA
J: TRBJ1-4
V: TRBV4-1

DNA: TGTGCCAGCAGTTACTCGAGGGACCCACTCCCCTACGAGCAGTACTTC
CDR3: CASSYSRDPLPYEQYF
size: many
D: NA
J: TRBJ2-7
V: TRBV6-5

DNA: TGCAGTGCTAGTGGTGGGGGTATGGGCAATCAGCCCCAGCATTTT
CDR3: CSASGGGMGNQPQHF
size: few
D: NA
J: TRBJ1-5
V: TRBV20-1

DNA: TGTGCCAGCAGTACCGATACACCGGGACACGGGAAATACGAGCAGTACTTC
CDR3: CASSTDTPGHGKYEQYF
size: many
D: NA
J: TRBJ2-7
V: TRBV27

DNA: TGTGCCAGCAGTGAGGGCGGGAGTTCGCTCATTACAGATACGCAGTATTTT
CDR3: CASSEGGSSLITDTQYF
size: many
D: TRBD2
J: TRBJ2-3
V: TRBV6-1

DNA: TGTGCCAGCAGTCCCTCCCAGGGATCTTACTCTGGAAACACCATATATTTT
CDR3: CASSPSQGSYSGNTIYF
size: many
D: NA
J: TRBJ1-3
V: TRBV27

DNA: TGTGCCAGCAGTTCCAGGACCGGGCTGGGGACCCAGTACTTC
CDR3: CASSSRTGLGTQYF
size: NA
D: NA
J: TRBJ2-5
V: TRBV12-3/TRBV12-4

DNA: TGTGCCAGCAGCCTTTCCCTCGGGACTAGCGGGAGGGCCTCGGAGACCCAGTACTTC
CDR3: CASSLSLGTSGRASETQYF
size: NA
D: TRBD2
J: TRBJ2-5
V: TRBV3-1

DNA: TGTGCCAGCAGCTTAGCCCGAGGACAGGGTGAGACCCAGTACTTC
CDR3: CASSLARGQGETQYF
size: NA
D: TRBD1
J: TRBJ2-5
V: TRBV7-8

DNA: TGCGCCAGCAGCTTGTCGGCGGGGGGGGGCTACGAGCAGTACTTC
CDR3: CASSLSAGGGYEQYF
size: many
D: TRBD2
J: TRBJ2-7
V: TRBV5-1

DNA: TGTGCCAGCAGTGTGGGCAAAGGCGGGGAGCTGTTTTTT
CDR3: CASSVGKGGELFF
size: many
D: NA
J: TRBJ2-2
V: TRBV6-1

DNA: TGTGCCAGCAGCGCGCTTCTAGGGGGACGCGGGGGCTACACCTTC
CDR3: CASSALLGGRGGYTF
size: many
D: NA
J: TRBJ1-2
V: TRBV7-2

DNA: TGTGCCAGCAGTGAAGCGCCTGGGTTGTTCTACAATGAGCAGTTCTTC
CDR3: CASSEAPGLFYNEQFF
size: many
D: NA
J: TRBJ2-1
V: TRBV6-1

DNA: TGTGCCAGCAGTCCGACTAGCGGGAGGGGGTCTGGCCATGAGCAGTTCTTC
CDR3: CASSPTSGRGSGHEQFF
size: many
D: TRBD2
J: TRBJ2-1
V: TRBV11-2

DNA: TGTGCCAGCAGCCAAGTAGAGGCAGATACGCAGTATTTT
CDR3: CASSQVEADTQYF
size: many
D: NA
J: TRBJ2-3
V: TRBV3-1

DNA: TGTGCCAGCAGTTTACCGTCTAGCGGGCTCACCTACAATGAGCAGTTCTTC
CDR3: CASSLPSSGLTYNEQFF
size: NA
D: TRBD2
J: TRBJ2-1
V: TRBV28

DNA: TGCAGTGCTAGAGAAAGATTGGCGGGAGGGTGGACAGATACGCAGTATTTT
CDR3: CSARERLAGGWTDTQYF
size: many
D: TRBD2
J: TRBJ2-3
V: TRBV20-1

DNA: TGTGCCAGCACTAGCACAGGGTTCATGAGTGGTGGCTACACCTTC
CDR3: CASTSTGFMSGGYTF
size: many
D: NA
J: TRBJ1-2
V: TRBV6-1

DNA: TGTGCCAGCAGTCACCTAGCCCCCGGAGGGACAGATACGCAGTATTTT
CDR3: CASSHLAPGGTDTQYF
size: few
D: NA
J: TRBJ2-3
V: TRBV27

DNA: TGCAGTGCTAGGGGGTTAACCTACAATGAGCAGTTCTTC
CDR3: CSARGLTYNEQFF
size: many
D: NA
J: TRBJ2-1
V: TRBV20-1

DNA: TGCAGTGCTAGAGATGCCGGGACAGCTAGCACAGATACGCAGTATTTT
CDR3: CSARDAGTASTDTQYF
size: NA
D: TRBD1
J: TRBJ2-3
V: TRBV20-1

DNA: TGTGCCAGCCTCCTAGCGGGAGAGACCCAGTACTTC
CDR3: CASLLAGETQYF
size: many
D: TRBD2
J: TRBJ2-5
V: TRBV28

DNA: TGTGCCAGCAGTTATGGGACAGGGTTGCCCCAGCATTTT
CDR3: CASSYGTGLPQHF
size: many
D: TRBD1
J: TRBJ1-5
V: TRBV6-1

DNA: TGTGCCAGCAGTGGCGGAGAAAGCGAGGAGCAGTTCTTC
CDR3: CASSGGESEEQFF
size: NA
D: NA
J: TRBJ2-1
V: TRBV2

DNA: TGTGCCAGCAGCAGTCCGGGACGGTCATCAGATACGCAGTATTTT
CDR3: CASSSPGRSSDTQYF
size: few
D: NA
J: TRBJ2-3
V: TRBV28

DNA: TGTGCCAGCAGGAGGTCTACGGCTCTGAACACTGAAGCTCTCTTT
CDR3: CASRRSTALNTEALF
size: NA
D: NA
J: TRBJ1-1
V: TRBV28

DNA: TGTGCCAGTTTGGCGGGGGGCGTAGGCACAGATACGCAGTATTTT
CDR3: CASLAGGVGTDTQYF
size: many
D: TRBD2
J: TRBJ2-3
V: TRBV28

DNA: TGTGCCAGCATGGAGAGGGATGAGCAGTTCTTC
CDR3: CASMERDEQFF
size: many
D: NA
J: TRBJ2-1
V: TRBV6-2/TRBV6-3

DNA: TGCGCCAGCAGGAGGGAGGGGATGAACACTGAAGCTTTCTTT
CDR3: CASRREGMNTEAFF
size: NA
D: NA
J: TRBJ1-1
V: TRBV10-2

DNA: TGTGCCTGGAAGGGCTGGGGGGGCGTCACTGAAGCTTTCTTT
CDR3: CAWKGWGGVTEAFF
size: many
D: NA
J: TRBJ1-1
V: TRBV30

DNA: TGTGCCAGCAGCTTCTATCGGGCCTGGGCCAACGTCCTGACTTTC
CDR3: CASSFYRAWANVLTF
size: few
D: NA
J: TRBJ2-6
V: TRBV7-2

DNA: TGTGCCAGCAGTGGCCGGGGGGAGCAGTTCTTC
CDR3: CASSGRGEQFF
size: many
D: NA
J: TRBJ2-1
V: TRBV28